This T cell receptor beta chain was captured in a study of T-cell memory formation after mild COVID-19. TCRdb fed the 5' RACE reads into MiXCR, producing one record per CDR3 protein. The sample includes about 470,000 distinct CDR3 sequences, approximately 23% of them seen just once. A remark on this clonotype: Its antigen is unknown.

Findings of the study overall: Contracting CD4+ clones were located mainly in CM and EM, and CD8+ clones in EMRA. Clones contracting over day 15 to 85 were CD4/CD8 balanced, with later expanders leaning CD4+.

In germline, CDR1 is MGHRA, CDR2 YSYEKL. The V gene lost 0 bases and the J gene lost 8 bases, with 13 bases spanning the gap. CDR3 length: 14 amino acids. V usage is TRBV4-1 and J usage is TRBJ1-1; no clear D gene. The receptor was derived from an adult woman who had mild COVID-19 (a few samples of this study predate the infection). Cell type and time point are not known. Material for sequencing was PBMCs or a T cell subset sorted from them (not recorded which). The CDR3 DNA reads TGCGCCAGCAGCCAAGATAAGGCGTCGGCCGAAGCTTTCTTT. It specifies CASSQDKASAEAFF.